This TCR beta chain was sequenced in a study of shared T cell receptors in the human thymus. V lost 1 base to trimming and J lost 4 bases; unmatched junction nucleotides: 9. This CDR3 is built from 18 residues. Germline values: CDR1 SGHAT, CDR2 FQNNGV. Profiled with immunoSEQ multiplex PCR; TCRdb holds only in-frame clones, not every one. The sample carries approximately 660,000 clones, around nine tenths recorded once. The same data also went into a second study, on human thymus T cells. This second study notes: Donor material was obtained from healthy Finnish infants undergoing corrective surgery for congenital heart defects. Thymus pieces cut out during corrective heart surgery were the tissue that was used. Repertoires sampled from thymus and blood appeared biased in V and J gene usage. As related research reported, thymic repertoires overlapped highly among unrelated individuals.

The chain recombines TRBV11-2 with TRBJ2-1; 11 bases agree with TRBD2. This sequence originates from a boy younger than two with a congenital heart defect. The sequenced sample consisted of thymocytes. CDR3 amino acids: CASSLVPGTSGPYNEQFF. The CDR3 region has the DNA TGTGCCAGCAGCTTAGTTCCGGGGACTAGCGGACCATACAATGAGCAGTTCTTC.